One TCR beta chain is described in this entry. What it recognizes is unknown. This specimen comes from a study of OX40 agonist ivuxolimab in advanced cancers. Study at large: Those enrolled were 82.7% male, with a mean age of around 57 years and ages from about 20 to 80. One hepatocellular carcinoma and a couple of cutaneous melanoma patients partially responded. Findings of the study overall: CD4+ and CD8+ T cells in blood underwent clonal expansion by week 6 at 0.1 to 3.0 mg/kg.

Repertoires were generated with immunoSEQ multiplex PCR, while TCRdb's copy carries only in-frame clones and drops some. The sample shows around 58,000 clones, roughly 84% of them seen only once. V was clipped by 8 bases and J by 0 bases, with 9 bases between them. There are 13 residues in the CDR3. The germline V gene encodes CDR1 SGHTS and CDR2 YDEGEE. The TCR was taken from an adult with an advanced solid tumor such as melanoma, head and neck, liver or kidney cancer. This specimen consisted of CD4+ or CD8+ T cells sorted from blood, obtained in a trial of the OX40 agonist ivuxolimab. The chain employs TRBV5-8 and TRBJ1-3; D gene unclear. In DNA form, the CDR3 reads TGTGCCAGAAGTATTTCCTCTGGAAACACCATATATTTT. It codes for CARSISSGNTIYF.